This TCR beta chain derives from a study of cytomegalovirus exposure and HLA in healthy donors. Overall study findings and caveats: A previous analysis found most TCR beta V segments productive roughly 87% or roughly 30% of the time. Altogether, some 170 TCR beta chains were recorded as cytomegalovirus-associated. The Asian-associated ancestry cluster reportedly had fewer N-insertions than the approximately 650-donor mean in a later analysis.

Note on this clone: Antigen unknown.

V lost 0 bases to trimming and J lost 3 bases; unmatched junction nucleotides: 8. This CDR3 has 17 residues. Germline V gene sequence: CDR1 MGHRA, CDR2 YSYEKL. PCR amplification relied on 60 Vbeta primers (plus 13 Jbeta primers). The authors' processing: Counted up in a later analysis, unique TCR beta chains came to about 83 million, with some 9.9 million shared. Here immunoSEQ multiplex PCR was the method, and the copy in TCRdb shows in-frame clones only, minus some. The DNA was the basis for D and trimming; V, J and clone size are from that table. The sample has 150,000 to 200,000 clones; just over 75% are singletons.

This chain links TRBV4-1 with TRBJ2-1, with 7 bases fitting TRBD2. The sequenced material came from PBMCs. This receptor was taken from a man younger than 45 in good health and CMV-seronegative. The CDR3 sequence: CASSQDPAGKGYNEQFF. Written as DNA, the CDR3 is TGCGCCAGCAGCCAAGACCCAGCGGGGAAGGGCTACAATGAGCAGTTCTTC.